The sequence of this T cell receptor beta chain was determined in a study of T cell repertoires in cytomegalovirus infection (dated by TCRdb to the late 2010s). Context from the whole study: Alongside well-studied HLA-B-restricted epitopes, the peptide stimulations were aimed at recently identified HLA-C-restricted CMV epitopes, whose presentation resists viral immunomodulation. Because public TCR beta signatures pointed to carriage of CMV infection together with the matching HLA type, the HLA type of each donor mattered for the analysis. Study-wide conclusions, independent of this receptor: In both this cohort and an independent cohort of under 450 donors, the cumulative frequency of public TCR beta family members distinguished carriers of CMV infection plus the relevant HLA type. The ex vivo response was dominated by HLA-C-restricted CMV-specific TCR beta clonotypes, and the single most frequent clonotype in two of eight donors was supplied by these HLA-C-restricted clonotypes.

For sequencing, an Illumina HiSeq 1500 was employed. In TCRdb, the public reads were trimmed at Q25 with fastp and aligned with MiXCR, with productive beta chains retained. Merged by CDR3 protein, the rows form single entries marked with the most common genes and DNA. The sample data list approximately 910,000 distinct CDR3 sequences, and around 30% of these were observed just once. The ten largest clones represent 11% to 15% of the sample. What this sample's treatment or condition label stands for: in vitro stimulation with specific CMV peptide epitopes to enrich CMV-specific T cells. This clonotype came up many times. Its binding antigen is unknown. Nothing much larger sits one base from this clone, and base qualities are not available. The clonotype originates from a human donor in good health (CMV status not recorded). Some clones in this sample may be carry-over from other donors' samples. The sequencing here drew on cultured CD8+ T cells from PBMCs, taken from culture after CMV antigen stimulation.

The base sequence is TGTGCCAGCAGCCAAAAACCACCTATTGCCGGGGAGCTGTTTTTT. It is translated as CASSQKPPIAGELFF. The rearrangement combines TRBV7-8 with TRBJ2-2; no D gene call is confident. V is cut by 5 bases and J by 6 bases, and the space between the germline ends is 16 bases. Looking up the germline V gene yields CDR1 SGHVS and CDR2 FQNEAQ. From cysteine to phenylalanine, the CDR3 is 15 amino acids long. Just CDR3 DNA is preserved here, 45 bases in frame from base 1.